This TCR beta chain was sequenced during a study of T cell responses to AZD1222 COVID-19 vaccine. About the study: Researchers grouped second doses given at about 4 or about 12 weeks into one pool. Study-wide findings and caveats: There were repertoire samples only from the period after the peak T cell response. In a largely white British group with more females than males, clonal diversity was possibly underestimated.

Trimming took 6 bases from V and 0 from J; bases not matched to a gene: 8. CDR3 size: 15 residues. Germline CDR1 and CDR2: MDHEN and SYDVKM. Assay: immunoSEQ multiplex PCR; the TCRdb copy retains only in-frame clones and omits some. The repertoire includes 100,000 to 150,000 clones, more than 80% of them detected once, and roughly 3.9% sits in the top ten. This clone was detected once. Its antigen is not identified. The sample in question was peripheral blood, obtained on day 0 of AZD1222 vaccination. The sequence derives from an adult in good health. The chain joins TRBV28 to TRBJ2-7, with TRBD1 matching over 7 bases. The CDR3 bases are TGTGCCAGCAGCCGTGGGGACAGCACCTCCTACGAGCAGTACTTC. Amino acids: CASSRGDSTSYEQYF.